This TCR beta chain was profiled in a study of OX40 agonist ivuxolimab in advanced cancers. Here immunoSEQ multiplex PCR was the method, and the copy in TCRdb shows in-frame clones only, minus some. In the table there are tens of thousands of clones, more than 75% of which are singletons. The specimen was CD4+ or CD8+ T cells sorted from blood, collected in a trial of the OX40 agonist ivuxolimab. The clonotype comes from an adult with an advanced solid tumor such as melanoma, head and neck, liver or kidney cancer.

CDR3 coding DNA: TGTGCCAGCAGTTACTCCAACGAACTGGGTAACACTGAAGCTTTCTTT. Translation gives CASSYSNELGNTEAFF. V and J are TRBV6-5 and TRBJ1-1; no definite D call. Trimming shortened V by 0 bases and J by 2 bases, and 13 bases separated the two germline ends. Germline lookup yields CDR1 MNHEY and CDR2 SVGAGI. The CDR3 loop spans 16 amino acids.